The clone carrying this TCR beta chain was detected many times. Its antigen remains unidentified. Time point specified: patch test 3, about 24 weeks after DPC sensitization. Treatment defined: therapeutic diphenylcyclopropenone sensitization with weekly scalp DPC. In TCRdb, the RACE reads were re-called with MiXCR into one record per CDR3 protein. The sample consists of some 30,000 distinct CDR3 sequences, 5.8% of them appearing once. The sample originates from a study of human T cells and chemical hapten exposure. For the study at large: 2% DPC was applied to approximately 2 cm by approximately 2 cm of upper inner arm skin for sensitization. Small pooled library volume differences mainly caused per-sample TCR yield variation.

Overall study findings and caveats: TCRs above 1 in 1000 frequency stayed constant with DPC sensitization.

The clonotype comes from a man aged 25-40 years with alopecia areata. Some clones in this sample may be carry-over from other donors' samples. The material was whole blood, obtained in connection with sensitization to the hapten diphenylcyclopropenone (DPC).

CDR3 DNA: TGTGCCAGCTCACAGGGACAGGTACCGAACACTGAAGCTTTCTTT. This sequence encodes CASSQGQVPNTEAFF. The rearrangement uses TRBV18 and TRBJ1-1; the match to TRBD1 covers 8 bases. Germline CDR1 KGHSH, CDR2 LQKENI. V shed 4 bases and J 1 base; nucleotides not matched to a gene: 5. The CDR3 spans 15 residues. Drawing the rest from reference TRBV18 and TRBJ1-1, the complete variable domain is NAGVMQNPRHLVRRRGQEARLRCSPMKGHSHVYWYRQLPEEGLKFMVYLQKENIIDESGMPKERFSAEFPKEGPSILRIQQVVRGDSAAYFCASSQGQVPNTEAFFGQGTRLTVV.